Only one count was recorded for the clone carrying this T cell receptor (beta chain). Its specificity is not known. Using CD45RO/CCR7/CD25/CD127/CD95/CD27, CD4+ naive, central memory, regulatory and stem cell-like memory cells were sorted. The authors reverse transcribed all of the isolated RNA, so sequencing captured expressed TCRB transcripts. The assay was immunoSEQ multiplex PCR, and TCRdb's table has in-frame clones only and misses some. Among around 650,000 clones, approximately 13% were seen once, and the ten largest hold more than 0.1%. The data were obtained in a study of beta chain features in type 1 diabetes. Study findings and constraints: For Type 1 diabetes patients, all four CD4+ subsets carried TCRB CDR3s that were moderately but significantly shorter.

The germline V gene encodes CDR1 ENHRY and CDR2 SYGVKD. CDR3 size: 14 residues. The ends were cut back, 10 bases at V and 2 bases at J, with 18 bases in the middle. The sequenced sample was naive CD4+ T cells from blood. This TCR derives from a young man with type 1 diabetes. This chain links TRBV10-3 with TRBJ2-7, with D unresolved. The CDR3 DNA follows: TGTGCCACCTCAGGTCCAAGAATCACCTACGAGCAGTACTTC. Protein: CATSGPRITYEQYF.